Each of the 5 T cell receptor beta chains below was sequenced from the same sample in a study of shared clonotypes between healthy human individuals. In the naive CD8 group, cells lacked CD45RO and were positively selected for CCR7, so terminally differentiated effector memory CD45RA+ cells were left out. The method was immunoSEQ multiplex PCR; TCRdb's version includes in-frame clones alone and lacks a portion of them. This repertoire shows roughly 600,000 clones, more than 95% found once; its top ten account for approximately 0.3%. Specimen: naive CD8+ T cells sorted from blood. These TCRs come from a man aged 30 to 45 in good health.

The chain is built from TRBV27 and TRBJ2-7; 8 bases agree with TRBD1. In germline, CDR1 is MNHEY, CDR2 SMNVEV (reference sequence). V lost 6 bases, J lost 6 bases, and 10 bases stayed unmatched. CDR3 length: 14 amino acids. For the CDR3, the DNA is TGTGCCAGCAGCTTGTCAGGGGGCGATTTCGAGCAGTACTTC. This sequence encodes CASSLSGGDFEQYF.

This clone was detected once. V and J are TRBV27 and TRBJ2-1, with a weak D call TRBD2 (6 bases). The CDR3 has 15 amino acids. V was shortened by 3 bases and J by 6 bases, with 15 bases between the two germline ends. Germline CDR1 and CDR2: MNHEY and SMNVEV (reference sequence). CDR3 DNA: TGTGCCAGCAGTTTGGGCCCGGAGGGGCTCAATGAGCAGTTCTTC. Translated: CASSLGPEGLNEQFF.

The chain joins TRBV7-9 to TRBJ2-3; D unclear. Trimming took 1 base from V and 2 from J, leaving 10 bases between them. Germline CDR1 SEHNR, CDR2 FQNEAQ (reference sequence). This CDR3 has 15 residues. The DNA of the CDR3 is TGTGCCAGCAGCTTAGGTCAGGACCTCACAGATACGCAGTATTTT. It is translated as CASSLGQDLTDTQYF.

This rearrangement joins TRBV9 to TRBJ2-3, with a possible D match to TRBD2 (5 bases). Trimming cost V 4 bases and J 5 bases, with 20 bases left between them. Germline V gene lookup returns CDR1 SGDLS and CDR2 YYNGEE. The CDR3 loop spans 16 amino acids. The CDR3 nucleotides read TGTGCCAGCAGCCCCGGGGTGGGTTTGCGTATAGATACGCAGTATTTT. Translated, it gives CASSPGVGLRIDTQYF.

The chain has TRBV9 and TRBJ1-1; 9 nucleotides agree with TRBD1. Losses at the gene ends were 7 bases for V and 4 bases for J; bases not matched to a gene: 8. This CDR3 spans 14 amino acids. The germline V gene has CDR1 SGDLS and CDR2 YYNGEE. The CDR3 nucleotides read TGTGCCAGCGACCCCCAGACAGGGGGCACTGAAGCTTTCTTT. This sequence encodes CASDPQTGGTEAFF.